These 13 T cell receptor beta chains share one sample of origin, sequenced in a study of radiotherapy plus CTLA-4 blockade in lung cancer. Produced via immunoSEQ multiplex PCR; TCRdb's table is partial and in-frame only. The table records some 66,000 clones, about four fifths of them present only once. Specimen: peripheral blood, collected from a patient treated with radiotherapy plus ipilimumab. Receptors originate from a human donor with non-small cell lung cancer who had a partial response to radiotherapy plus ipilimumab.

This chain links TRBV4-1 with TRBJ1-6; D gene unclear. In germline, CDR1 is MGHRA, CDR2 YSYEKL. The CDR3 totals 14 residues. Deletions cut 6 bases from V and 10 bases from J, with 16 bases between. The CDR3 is CASRTAGSGSPLHF. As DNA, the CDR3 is TGCGCCAGCAGGACGGCGGGGAGTGGGTCACCCCTCCACTTT.

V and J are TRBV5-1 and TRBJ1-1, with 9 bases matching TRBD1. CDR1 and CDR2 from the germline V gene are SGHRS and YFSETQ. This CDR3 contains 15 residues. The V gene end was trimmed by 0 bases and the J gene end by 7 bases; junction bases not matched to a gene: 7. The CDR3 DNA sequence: TGCGCCAGCAGCTTGGGGGACAGGGTTCAGAATGAAGCTTTCTTT. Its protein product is CASSLGDRVQNEAFF.

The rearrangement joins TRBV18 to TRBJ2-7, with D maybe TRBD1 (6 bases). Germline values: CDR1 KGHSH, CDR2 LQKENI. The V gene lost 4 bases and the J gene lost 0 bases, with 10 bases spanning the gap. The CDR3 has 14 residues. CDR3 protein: CASSLDRSSYEQYF. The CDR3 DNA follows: TGTGCCAGCTCACTAGACAGGTCCTCCTACGAGCAGTACTTC.

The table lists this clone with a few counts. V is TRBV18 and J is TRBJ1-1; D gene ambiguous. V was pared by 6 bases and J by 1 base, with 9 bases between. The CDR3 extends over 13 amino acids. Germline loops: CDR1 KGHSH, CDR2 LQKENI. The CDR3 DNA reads TGTGCCAGCTCCCTACAGTCGAACACTGAAGCTTTCTTT. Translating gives CASSLQSNTEAFF.

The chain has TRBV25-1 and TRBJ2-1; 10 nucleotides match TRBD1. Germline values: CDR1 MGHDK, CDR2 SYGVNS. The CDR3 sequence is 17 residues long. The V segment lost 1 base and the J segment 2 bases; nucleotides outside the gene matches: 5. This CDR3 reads CASSELGTGVTYNEQFF. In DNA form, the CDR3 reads TGTGCCAGCAGTGAATTGGGGACAGGGGTCACCTACAATGAGCAGTTCTTC.

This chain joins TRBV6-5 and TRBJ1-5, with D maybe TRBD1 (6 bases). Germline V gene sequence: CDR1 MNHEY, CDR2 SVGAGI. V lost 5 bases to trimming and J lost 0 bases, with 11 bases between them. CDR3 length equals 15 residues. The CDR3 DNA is TGTGCCAGCAGTCGGACAGCTAATAGCAATCAGCCCCAGCATTTT. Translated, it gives CASSRTANSNQPQHF.

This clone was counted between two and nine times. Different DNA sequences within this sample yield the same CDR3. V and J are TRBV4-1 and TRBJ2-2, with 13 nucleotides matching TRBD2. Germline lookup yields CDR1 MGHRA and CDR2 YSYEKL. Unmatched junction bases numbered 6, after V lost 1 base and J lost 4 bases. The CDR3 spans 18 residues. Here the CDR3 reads CASSQGGLAGVGTGELFF. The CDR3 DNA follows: TGCGCCAGCAGCCAAGGCGGACTAGCGGGAGTGGGCACCGGGGAGCTGTTTTTT.

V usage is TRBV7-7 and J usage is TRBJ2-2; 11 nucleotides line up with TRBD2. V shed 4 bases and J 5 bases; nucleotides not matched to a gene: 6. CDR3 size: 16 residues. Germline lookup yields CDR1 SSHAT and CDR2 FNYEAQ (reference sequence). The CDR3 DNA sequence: TGTGCCAGCAGCTCACCGGGACTAGCGGAAACCGGGGAGCTGTTTTTT. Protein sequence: CASSSPGLAETGELFF. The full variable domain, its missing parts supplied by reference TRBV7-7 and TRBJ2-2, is GAGVSQSPRYKVTKRGQDVTLRCDPISSHATLYWYQQALGQGPEFLTYFNYEAQPDKSGLPSDRFSAERPEGSISTLTIQRTEQRDSAMYRCASSSPGLAETGELFFGEGSRLTVL.

The CDR3 nucleotides read TGTGCTAGTGGTTTGGTACTGGGGGGGGTTCTGCGGACCCAGTACTTC. Translated, it gives CASGLVLGGVLRTQYF. V gene TRBV12-5 combines with J gene TRBJ2-5; 7 bases line up with TRBD2. The J segment lost 7 bases and the V segment lost 0 bases, leaving 11 bases of the junction unmatched. CDR1 and CDR2 (germline): LGHNT, FRNRAP. The CDR3 runs to 16 residues. The full variable domain, rest sourced from reference TRBV12-5 and TRBJ2-5, is DARVTQTPRHKVTEMGQEVTMRCQPILGHNTVFWYRQTMMQGLELLAYFRNRAPLDDSGMPKDRFSAEMPDATLATLKIQPSEPRDSAVYFCASGLVLGGVLRTQYFGPGTRLLVL.

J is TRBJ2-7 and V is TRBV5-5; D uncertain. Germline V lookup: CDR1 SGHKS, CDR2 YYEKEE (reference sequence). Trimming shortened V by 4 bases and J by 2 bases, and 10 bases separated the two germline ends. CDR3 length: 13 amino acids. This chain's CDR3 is CASSLDVTYEQYF. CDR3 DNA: TGTGCCAGCAGCCTGGATGTTACCTACGAGCAGTACTTC.

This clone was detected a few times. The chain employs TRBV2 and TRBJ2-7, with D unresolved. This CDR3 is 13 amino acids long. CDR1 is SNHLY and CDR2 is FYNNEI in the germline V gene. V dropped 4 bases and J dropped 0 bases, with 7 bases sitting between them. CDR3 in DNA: TGTGCCAGCAGTGTCCAGGCCTCCTACGAGCAGTACTTC. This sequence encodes CASSVQASYEQYF.

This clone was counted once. CDR3 in amino acids: CASRGNPGTGSTEAFF. The CDR3 coding sequence is TGTGCCAGCAGAGGTAACCCCGGGACAGGGTCCACTGAAGCTTTCTTT. The chain couples TRBV7-8 to TRBJ1-1; TRBD1 matches 9 bases. The CDR3 has 16 amino acids. The ends lost 6 bases at V and 4 bases at J; junction bases unmatched: 12. In germline, CDR1 is SGHVS, CDR2 FQNEAQ.

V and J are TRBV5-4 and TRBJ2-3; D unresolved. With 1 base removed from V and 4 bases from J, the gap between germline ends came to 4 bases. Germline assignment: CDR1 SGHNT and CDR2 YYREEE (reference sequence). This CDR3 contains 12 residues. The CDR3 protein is CASSLSADTQYF. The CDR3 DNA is TGTGCCAGCAGCTTGTCCGCAGATACGCAGTATTTT. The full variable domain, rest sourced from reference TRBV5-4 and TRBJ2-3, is ETGVTQSPTHLIKTRGQQVTLRCSSQSGHNTVSWYQQALGQGPQFIFQYYREEENGRGNFPPRFSGLQFPNYSSELNVNALELDDSALYLCASSLSADTQYFGPGTRLTVL.